Described below is a single T cell receptor beta chain sequence and its context. There is no known antigen for this receptor. There are no base qualities to consult, and no much larger clone falls within one base. The cohort comprised some 730 healthy bone marrow donors. At the time of sampling, all cohort members were nominally healthy, though unrecorded immune exposures were likely present. The donor was CMV seronegative and was included in the group of over 300 seronegative cohort members. A peripheral blood sample was provided by each donor, and peripheral blood mononuclear cells were used for TCR beta sequencing. The Qiagen DNeasy Blood Extraction Kit was used to extract genomic DNA from the blood cell samples. This specimen comes from a study of cytomegalovirus exposure and HLA in healthy donors (dated by TCRdb to 2017 to 2019). In the study overall: In an earlier analysis of some 550 of the donors, about 270 Gb of sequence data and 100 million or so unique TCR beta sequences from approximately 180 million T cells were reported. The study was designed to test whether signatures of past pathogen exposure could be identified by cataloging public T cell receptors. The number of typed donors differed by locus: roughly 629-640 for A, B, C, DRB1 and DQB1; approximately 520 for DQA1; 606 for DPA1; and around 450 for DPB1. An earlier analysis of around 640 of the donors used high-throughput TCR beta sequencing to judge whether each TCR beta V gene segment behaved as functional or pseudogenic. Donor age, sex, ethnicity and CMV serostatus were compiled alongside the repertoire data. A later genetic analysis took genome-wide SNP genotypes for 398 of the 666 donors and used that subset as a discovery cohort. The study combined high-throughput TCR immunosequencing, statistical association of individual TCRs with disease status, and machine learning to predict cytomegalovirus infection status. In a later analysis, previously published TCR beta repertoires from fewer than 750 donors were re-analyzed and high-resolution HLA genotyping was added so that TCR occurrence patterns could be studied. Every repertoire in the discovery cohort had been generated on one and the same sequencing platform. Approximately 300 gigabases of sequencing data and about 92 million unique TCR sequences made up an early release that covered roughly 670 HLA-typed donors. Class I and class II HLA loci were covered by the typing at four-digit resolution. Five DR-DQ haplotypes were treated as single units for association and clustering because of strong linkage in the cohort. Of the roughly 420 genotyped donors, over 80% were placed in the genetic ancestry cluster associated with self-reported Caucasian donors. Among about 400 genotyped donors of the cohort, an average of approximately 200,000 unique TCR beta nucleotide sequences was sequenced per donor, of which approximately 18% were non-productive. Rather than drawing on any new phenotypic data, the later analysis identified candidate immune exposures from TCR beta sequences and the way those sequences occurred across donors. The study used immunosequencing to profile the T cell repertoires of 666 subjects and linked those repertoires to cytomegalovirus serostatus. In addition to the first cohort of around 670 subjects, a separate validation cohort of over 90 different subjects was used.

The junction shows trimming of 3 bases on V and 9 bases on J, plus 12 bases between the germline ends. The CDR3 goes from the cysteine to the phenylalanine over 12 residues. The retained sequence is limited to the CDR3, 36 bases, with the frame set at the first base. Findings and caveats that apply to the study as a whole: At a false discovery rate of 0.05, a later analysis linked around 15,000 TCR beta sequences to specific HLA alleles. A later analysis found that most CMV-associated TCR beta chains appeared HLA-restricted, with HLA associations seemingly driven largely by CMV exposure. Presence/absence analyses assumed roughly uniform sequencing depth across donors, an assumption that may not hold. Correlated functional status among segregating V segments might reflect linkage disequilibrium, but an unknown experimental factor could not be ruled out. Most TCR sequences were observed very rarely across donors, whereas some public TCRs were present in many individuals. In vitro tests confirmed that a few of the cytomegalovirus-associated TCR beta chains recognize cytomegalovirus antigens. Some IMGT-functional V segments, including TRBV6-2 and TRBV6-3, could not be distinguished by the 87-base-pair reads and were therefore excluded. Only TCR beta chains were sequenced in this cohort, and the absence of alpha or paired-chain data limited detectable features. According to a later analysis, parvovirus B19, influenza, CMV and Epstein-Barr virus appeared linked to several top co-occurrence clusters. V-gene and J-gene trimming of TCR beta chains was associated with a missense DCLRE1C variant in a later genetic analysis, and the association was replicated in an independent cohort. In a later analysis, TCR association rates were found to vary across HLA loci, with the most associated TCRs seen for DRB1 alleles and the fewest for HLA-C alleles. According to a later genetic analysis, donors in an Asian-associated ancestry cluster had fewer N-insertions in productive TCRs than the approximately 700-donor mean. The authors suggested that the approach could potentially be generalized to other disease states and immunological phenotypes. A cluster of highly shared sequence variants was judged likely to represent a technical artifact of the sequencing pipeline. The classifier was reported to diagnose cytomegalovirus status with high specificity and sensitivity in both the original and validation cohorts. The earlier analysis of about 600 of the donors excluded roughly 17 rarely observed V segments, including chromosome 9 orphons, because counts were too low. Broadly in line with IMGT annotations, most TCR beta V segments showed up in productive rearrangements about 90% or about 30% of the time in an earlier analysis of under 700 of the donors. In the study, around 150 TCR beta chains were listed as associated with cytomegalovirus. Strong co-occurrence of HLA alleles, especially DR and DQ, made assigning TCR associations to individual alleles difficult. A later analysis found that HLA-associated TCR beta chains were more clonally expanded and had lower generation probabilities than equally common non-associated chains. Because some donors lacked HLA typing at each locus, the association tests relied only on the typed subset. A further reported finding was that TCR beta sequences accurately predicted the HLA-A and HLA-B alleles for most subjects in the first cohort. CMV serostatus was the only immune exposure information available for the cohort.

Libraries came from the immunoSEQ multiplex PCR assay. The multiplex PCR relied on a mix of 60 forward primers for TCR Vbeta segments and 13 reverse primers for TCR Jbeta segments. A multiplex PCR assay on genomic DNA amplified the CDR3 region of rearranged TCR beta genes. The Illumina HiSeq System was used to sequence the amplified TCR beta libraries as 87-base-pair reads. The original pipeline was this. A later analysis tallied tens of millions of unique TCR beta chains across the 700 or so repertoires, and around 9.9 million of those chains were shared by two or more donors. Raw reads were error-corrected and collapsed into unique sequences by a nearest-neighbor algorithm in which closely related sequences were merged to remove PCR and sequencing errors. V, D and J gene segments were assigned by aligning CDR3 sequences to IMGT reference sequences. For a sequence to be retained, a match of at least six nucleotides to both a V gene segment and a J gene segment was required. Rearrangements were called productive when the CDR3 lacked stop codons and stayed in frame with V and J; all others were non-productive. CDR3 was defined according to IMGT convention as the region running from the second conserved V-encoded cysteine to the conserved J-encoded phenylalanine. Sequences without an unambiguous match to a single V gene segment were excluded from the earlier analysis of approximately 560 of the donors. In an earlier analysis of roughly 600 of the donors, a V segment was called functional when productive rearrangements were above 56.7%, and segregating when the standard deviation between donors exceeded 5%. To diagnose cytomegalovirus status from the catalog of TCR beta chain sequences, a statistical classification framework was built. V and J gene assignment, in a later analysis, came from comparing TCR nucleotide sequences with IMGT/GENE-DB human TR gene sequences. Using the TCRdist pipeline, a later analysis assigned CDR3 sequences along with most-parsimonious VDJ recombination scenarios. A later analysis defined each TCR beta chain by its CDR3 amino acid sequence plus V-gene family, and excluded reads lacking a unique V-gene family. A later analysis removed 550 to 650 highly shared, low-generation-probability nucleotide sequences to deal with suspected cross-contamination and a sequencing artifact. In a later analysis, a clonal expansion index for each public chain was calculated from normalized within-repertoire ranks of inferred template counts. In a later analysis, generation probabilities were computed using a VDJ recombination model fitted to out-of-frame rearrangements, and the results were checked against IGoR. In a later analysis, TCR-TCR, TCR-HLA and TCR-CMV co-occurrence was scored with hypergeometric tests, and a repertoire-size bias correction was applied to TCR pairs. To estimate false discovery rates, a later analysis permuted the HLA or CMV assignments 20 times. In a later analysis, co-occurring TCRs were grouped using DBSCAN, and TCRdist sequence similarity was added for clustering within HLA-allele-positive subsets. Co-occurrence clustering excluded repertoires with fewer than 30,000 or more than 120,000 public chains, plus five with anomalous nucleotide sharing. In its TCRdb copy, this immuneACCESS table keeps in-frame sequences only and misses some clones. Where compared with another copy, unresolved V genes explain less than half of these, and the others have no known cause. The V and J calls and clone size come from that table; D and trimming were worked out from the DNA. The table for this sample lists around 160,000 clones; around 80% of them were counted only once. Roughly 1% of the sample goes to the ten largest clones.

The sequenced material came from PBMCs. The TCR sequence derives from a woman aged 40 to 50 in good health and CMV-seronegative. The chain uses TRBV23-1 and TRBJ2-7; possibly the D gene is TRBD1, per 6 matching bases. TRBV23-1 is filed as an ORF, its function uncertain. The DNA sequence reads TGCGCCAGCAGTCATTACCAAGGGGGGCAGTACTTC. Its translation reads: CASSHYQGGQYF.